The rows below give T cell receptor beta chains drawn from one sample of a study of blood T cell repertoires in COVID-19. Only in-frame clones appear in the TCRdb table, and some are missing; sequencing was by immunoSEQ multiplex PCR. The profile covers tens of thousands of clones, with roughly 68% appearing a single time and 28% taken by the ten largest. The sequencing sample was made of peripheral blood. The receptors stem from a woman of 80 years or more with acute or convalescent COVID-19. CDR3s include the opening cysteine and the closing phenylalanine or tryptophan. Clone size is not always given. Where it is, it says once, few, many or a class for expanded clones.

clone size	V gene	J gene	CDR3 protein
NA	TRBV9	TRBJ2-2	CASSVWSGVGAGELFF
NA	TRBV3-1/TRBV3-2	TRBJ1-3	CASSQGHRGHTIYF
NA	TRBV2	TRBJ2-3	CASSEGSRDTQYF
NA	TRBV4-3	TRBJ1-2	CASSQESRALRYGYTF
NA	TRBV28	TRBJ1-2	CASSLSDGTGSASYGYTF
NA	TRBV7-2	TRBJ2-7	CASSLRAGASYEQYF
once	TRBV5-8	TRBJ2-3	CASSLDLGLAGRVDTQYF
few	TRBV7-8	TRBJ1-2	CASSFGVQGDGGYTF
NA	TRBV28	TRBJ2-5	CASSVGTPGGETQYF
NA	TRBV30	TRBJ1-3	CAWSVLIGNTIYF
NA	TRBV3-1/TRBV3-2	TRBJ1-2	CASSLSAGIHPYAGYTF
NA	TRBV6-1	TRBJ2-3	CASSDLAPTDTQYF
NA	TRBV5-1	TRBJ1-1	CASSHGDRESTEAFF
NA	TRBV7-2	TRBJ2-7	CASSWGAYEQYF
NA	TRBV6-7	TRBJ1-5	CASSLTGSYSNHEGDREPQHF
NA	TRBV28	TRBJ1-1	CASSIRGQLNTEAFF
NA	TRBV30	TRBJ1-3	CAWSLDRSGNTIYF
NA	TRBV6-5	TRBJ2-2	CASKTGANTGELFF
NA	TRBV27	TRBJ2-7	CASKKDRGQGEQYF
NA	TRBV18	TRBJ2-7	CASSPTSGRAVYEQYF
NA	TRBV7-9	TRBJ1-5	CASSYQGFNQPQHF
NA	TRBV5-4	TRBJ2-1	CASSRAGNSYNEQFF
NA	TRBV4-3	TRBJ2-7	CASSQDLAGDFYEQYF
NA	TRBV6-2/TRBV6-3	TRBJ2-1	CASSSFDSASYNEQFF
NA	TRBV5-6	TRBJ2-3	CASSPMAGLSTDTQYF
NA	TRBV5-1	TRBJ2-3	CASSLTIPSTDTQYF
NA	TRBV11-1	TRBJ1-2	CASATGVEGYTF
NA	TRBV12-3/TRBV12-4	TRBJ1-5	CASSLSDQPQHF
NA	TRBV19	TRBJ2-3	CASSRQRTDTQYF
NA	TRBV7-2	TRBJ1-4	CASSLVGAAGLMELFF
NA	TRBV20-1	TRBJ1-1	CSASSLNTEAFF
NA	TRBV7-6	TRBJ2-7	CASSLAYPLKDYEQYF
NA	TRBV24-1	TRBJ1-2	CATSDPTPANYGYTF
NA	TRBV11-2	TRBJ1-2	CASSTSGTGGLPNGYTF
once	TRBV4-1	TRBJ2-7	CASSQGRAYEQYF
NA	TRBV6-5	TRBJ1-1	CASKGGWNTEAFF
NA	TRBV28	TRBJ1-4	CASMDRGNEKLFF
NA	TRBV10-3	TRBJ1-1	CAIKTEDRTPGNTEAFF
NA	TRBV4-1	TRBJ1-5	CASRLTGSLYQPQHF
NA	TRBV6-2/TRBV6-3	TRBJ2-7	CASSRGGAYEQYF
NA	TRBV19	TRBJ2-5	CASSMTGQKETQYF
NA	TRBV4-2	TRBJ2-7	CASSQFGSANEQYF
NA	TRBV5-5	TRBJ2-7	CASSEGLNLLYEQYF
NA	TRBV27	TRBJ2-5	CASSLGGTRETQYF
NA	TRBV27	TRBJ2-7	CASSLSGRGPFYEQYF
NA	TRBV5-1	TRBJ1-5	CASSDGTGDQPQHF
few	TRBV19	TRBJ2-7	CASSRRTGVEQYF
NA	TRBV28	TRBJ1-5	CASSLSGGSNQPQHF
NA	TRBV19	TRBJ2-6	CASSWASGANVLTF
NA	TRBV4-3	TRBJ2-1	CASSPVSEPYNEQFF
NA	TRBV19	TRBJ2-5	CATSEARGETQYF
NA	TRBV6-2/TRBV6-3	TRBJ2-4	CASSQDGRAKNIQYF